A selection of T cell receptor beta chains follows, all from one sample in a study of PD-1 blockade in classical Hodgkin lymphoma. Assay used: immunoSEQ multiplex PCR; TCRdb lists only in-frame clones, some missing. The top ten hold under 3% of the sample, which has about 85,000 clones, around 90% seen once. The material was peripheral blood mononuclear cells (PBMCs), obtained before the second cycle of nivolumab. The receptors stem from a human donor with classical Hodgkin lymphoma. Both conserved end residues are part of each CDR3. Each record gives: V gene, clone size, D gene, J gene, CDR3 protein, CDR3 DNA. D genes are given only for firm matches. Size is stated for part of the rows, as once, few or many counts, or as a class when the clone is expanded.

TRBV6-1	NA	TRBD1	TRBJ1-2	CASSEALPQGGYGYTF	TGTGCCAGCAGTGAAGCGCTTCCACAGGGGGGGTATGGCTACACCTTC
TRBV5-4	few	NA	TRBJ1-2	CASSLNRVGYTF	TGTGCCAGCAGCTTGAACAGGGTCGGCTACACCTTC
TRBV30	NA	TRBD1	TRBJ2-5	CAWSVPGTGRETQYF	TGTGCCTGGAGTGTACCCGGGACAGGGAGAGAGACCCAGTACTTC
TRBV9	NA	TRBD1	TRBJ2-5	CASSGGQGEGETQYF	TGTGCCAGCAGCGGAGGACAGGGGGAGGGCGAGACCCAGTACTTC
TRBV14	NA	TRBD1	TRBJ1-2	CASSQTGPYGYTF	TGTGCCAGCAGCCAGACAGGGCCCTATGGCTACACCTTC
TRBV14	NA	TRBD2	TRBJ2-1	CASSQGGRVNNEQFF	TGTGCCAGCAGCCAGGGCGGGAGGGTTAACAATGAGCAGTTCTTC
TRBV19	NA	NA	TRBJ2-3	CASSIGGTLADTQYF	TGTGCCAGTAGTATAGGCGGGACCCTTGCTGATACGCAGTATTTT
TRBV28	NA	NA	TRBJ1-1	CASRVGGAVYTEAFF	TGTGCCAGCAGGGTAGGGGGGGCTGTGTACACTGAAGCTTTCTTT
TRBV6-6	NA	NA	TRBJ2-3	CASRAPGDARDTQYF	TGTGCCAGCAGGGCACCGGGAGACGCGAGGGATACGCAGTATTTT
TRBV30	NA	NA	TRBJ2-6	CAWNGAGANVLTF	TGTGCCTGGAACGGTGCTGGGGCCAACGTCCTGACTTTC
TRBV6-1	NA	NA	TRBJ1-1	CASSEGRGMNTEAFF	TGTGCCAGCAGTGAAGGGCGGGGGATGAACACTGAAGCTTTCTTT
TRBV7-9	NA	TRBD1	TRBJ2-7	CASSSPTGVSYEQYF	TGTGCCAGCAGCTCCCCGACAGGGGTATCCTACGAGCAGTACTTC
TRBV7-3	NA	NA	TRBJ1-1	CASSPGQRNTEAFF	TGTGCCAGCAGCCCCGGGCAGAGGAACACTGAAGCTTTCTTT
TRBV12-5	NA	TRBD1	TRBJ1-5	CASGRTGGNQPQHF	TGTGCTAGTGGTCGGACAGGGGGAAATCAGCCCCAGCATTTT
TRBV19	NA	NA	TRBJ1-1	CASSPRDTEAFF	TGTGCCAGTAGTCCGCGGGACACTGAAGCTTTCTTT
TRBV11-1	NA	TRBD2	TRBJ2-7	CASTREYEQYF	TGTGCCAGTACGCGGGAGTACGAGCAGTACTTC
TRBV27	NA	TRBD1	TRBJ1-1	CASSLIPDRANTEAFF	TGTGCCAGCAGTTTAATCCCCGACAGGGCGAACACTGAAGCTTTCTTT
TRBV9	NA	TRBD2	TRBJ2-4	CASSVGLAPNVQYF	TGTGCCAGCAGCGTAGGACTAGCCCCCAACGTTCAGTACTTC
TRBV6-5	NA	TRBD2	TRBJ2-3	CASSATSSAGDTQYF	TGTGCCAGCAGTGCGACTAGCTCGGCCGGGGATACGCAGTATTTT
TRBV4-2	NA	NA	TRBJ1-6	CASSEGTPLHF	TGTGCCAGCAGTGAGGGAACACCCCTCCACTTT
TRBV5-1	NA	TRBD2	TRBJ2-3	CASSPTLAYGDTQYF	TGCGCCAGCAGCCCGACACTAGCGTACGGAGATACGCAGTATTTT
TRBV28	NA	TRBD2	TRBJ2-1	CASSLSLTGGELSPYNEQFF	TGTGCCAGCAGTTTATCCCTGACGGGGGGGGAACTTAGCCCTTACAATGAGCAGTTCTTC
TRBV6-1	NA	NA	TRBJ2-1	CASKLPSSYNEQFF	TGTGCCAGCAAGCTCCCGAGCTCCTACAATGAGCAGTTCTTC
TRBV7-6	few	NA	TRBJ1-5	CASSRDGNQPQHF	TGTGCCAGCAGCCGCGACGGCAATCAGCCCCAGCATTTT
TRBV6-5	NA	TRBD1	TRBJ1-1	CASRLQQGADTEAFF	TGTGCCAGCAGACTCCAACAGGGGGCGGACACTGAAGCTTTCTTT
TRBV5-6	NA	TRBD2	TRBJ2-7	CASRKGTSGRYEQYF	TGTGCCAGCAGGAAAGGGACTAGTGGCCGCTACGAGCAGTACTTC
TRBV2	few	NA	TRBJ1-5	CASSEREGYGNQPQHF	TGTGCCAGCAGTGAACGTGAAGGCTACGGCAATCAGCCCCAGCATTTT
TRBV10-2	NA	NA	TRBJ1-5	CASSAATFNQPQHF	TGCGCCAGCAGTGCCGCCACCTTCAATCAGCCCCAGCATTTT
TRBV7-3	NA	TRBD1	TRBJ1-5	CASSPTGQGNQPQHF	TGTGCCAGCAGCCCGACAGGACAGGGAAATCAGCCCCAGCATTTT
TRBV28	NA	TRBD1	TRBJ2-5	CASSQDRGDGETQYF	TGTGCCAGCAGTCAAGACAGGGGGGACGGGGAGACCCAGTACTTC